The 7 T cell receptor beta chains presented below share a single source sample, sequenced in a study of blood T cell repertoires in COVID-19. Some clones are missing from TCRdb's copy, which holds only in-frame ones; the method was immunoSEQ multiplex PCR. The sample contains about 93,000 clones, roughly 90% of which appear only once. The source material was peripheral blood. These receptors originate from a human donor with active COVID-19. The donor label of this sample is uncertain.

The chain carries TRBV4-3 and TRBJ2-5; 7 bases align to TRBD2. Germline V gene lookup returns CDR1 LGHNA and CDR2 YSLEER. The CDR3 spans 13 residues. V dropped 0 bases and J dropped 5; count of bases not matched to a gene: 0. The CDR3 region has the DNA TGCGCCAGCAGCCAAGACGGGAGGGAGACCCAGTACTTC. Its protein is CASSQDGRETQYF.

The genes are TRBV19 and TRBJ2-1, with 13 bases fitting TRBD2. The germline V gene has CDR1 LNHDA and CDR2 SQIVND (reference sequence). The CDR3 has 16 residues. V lost 5 bases to trimming and J lost 7 bases; unmatched junction nucleotides: 8. The DNA of the CDR3 is TGTGCCAGTAGTCCGTCGGGACTAGCGGGGAAGAATGAGCAGTTCTTC. Translation: CASSPSGLAGKNEQFF.

The V call is TRBV28, the J call TRBJ1-5; TRBD1 aligns across 10 bases. This CDR3 is built from 14 residues. Per germline, CDR1 MDHEN and CDR2 SYDVKM. The V and J ends lost 6 bases and 5 bases, in that order; junction bases with no gene match: 4. The CDR3 reads CASSLGTGDQPQHF. The CDR3 nucleotides are TGTGCCAGCAGCCTCGGGACAGGGGATCAGCCCCAGCATTTT.

J is TRBJ2-1 and V is TRBV9; D is unclear. Germline V gives CDR1 SGDLS, CDR2 YYNGEE. V was clipped by 0 bases and J by 1 base, with 8 bases between them. The CDR3 loop spans 15 amino acids. The CDR3 here is CASSVDSSSYNEQFF. CDR3 nucleotide sequence: TGTGCCAGCAGCGTAGATTCTAGTTCCTACAATGAGCAGTTCTTC. The full variable domain, its missing parts supplied by reference TRBV9 and TRBJ2-1, is DSGVTQTPKHLITATGQRVTLRCSPRSGDLSVYWYQQSLDQGLQFLIQYYNGEERAKGNILERFSAQQFPDLHSELNLSSLELGDSALYFCASSVDSSSYNEQFFGPGTRLTVL.

The chain employs TRBV5-1 and TRBJ1-1, with 7 bases fitting TRBD1. J was trimmed by 0 bases and V by 5 bases; bases with no gene match: 10. Germline V CDR1 and CDR2: SGHRS, YFSETQ. The CDR3 totals 16 residues. The CDR3 protein is CASRDTGEALNTEAFF. CDR3 nucleotides: TGCGCCAGCAGAGATACAGGGGAGGCCCTGAACACTGAAGCTTTCTTT.

A few counts support this clone. V and J are TRBV9 and TRBJ2-7; tentatively, D is TRBD1 (6 bases). With 3 bases removed from V and 3 bases from J, the gap between germline ends came to 13 bases. CDR1 and CDR2 (germline): SGDLS, YYNGEE. The CDR3 is made up of 14 amino acids. The chain's CDR3 is CASSEQGRDYEQYF. CDR3 nucleotides: TGTGCCAGCAGCGAACAGGGCCGCGACTACGAGCAGTACTTC.

The chain has TRBV2 and TRBJ2-1; D is unclear. Trimming removed 1 base at V and 9 bases at J, with 7 bases between. CDR3 length equals 12 residues. Germline V lookup: CDR1 SNHLY, CDR2 FYNNEI. The CDR3 region is CASSEGAAEQFF. The DNA for the CDR3 is TGTGCCAGCAGTGAAGGGGCCGCTGAGCAGTTCTTC. Complete variable domain (other parts from reference TRBV2 and TRBJ2-1): EPEVTQTPSHQVTQMGQEVILRCVPISNHLYFYWYRQILGQKVEFLVSFYNNEISEKSEIFDDQFSVERPDGSNFTLKIRSTKLEDSAMYFCASSEGAAEQFFGPGTRLTVL.